Presented here are 9 T cell receptor beta chains from one specimen sequenced in a study of blood T cells in healthy people across ages. A J-beta primer mix and a sample-barcoded 5' primer were used in a second PCR of roughly 6 to 12 cycles. TCRdb analysed the 5' RACE reads with MiXCR anew, one entry per CDR3 protein. The sample consists of about 900,000 distinct CDR3 sequences, 60% to 80% of them appearing once. The source material was blood. These receptors came from a man aged 25 to 40 in good health.

V and J are TRBV7-2 and TRBJ1-5; D ambiguous. The germline V gene has CDR1 SGHTA and CDR2 FQGNSA. This CDR3 has 15 amino acids. The V end lost 2 bases, the J end lost 5 bases, and 13 bases lay between the germline ends. CDR3 in DNA: TGTGCCAGCAGCTTAACGAGGCAGGCTTATCAGCCCCAGCATTTT. It is translated as CASSLTRQAYQPQHF.

The chain links TRBV12-3 or TRBV12-4 to TRBJ2-1; no reliable D call. CDR3 length: 12 amino acids. Trimming stripped 5 bases from V and 9 bases from J, with 11 bases between. CDR3 protein: CASSPHEFEQFF. CDR3 nucleotide sequence: TGTGCCAGCAGTCCGCATGAGTTTGAGCAGTTCTTC.

The chain joins TRBV9 to TRBJ2-1; a possible D gene is TRBD2 (7 bases). Trimming pared 0 bases from V and 7 bases from J, leaving 14 bases between. Looked up from germline, CDR1 is SGDLS and CDR2 is YYNGEE. The CDR3 is 15 amino acids. CDR3 sequence reads: CASSVGGGAGNEQFF. CDR3 coding DNA: TGTGCCAGCAGCGTAGGGGGGGGGGCTGGGAATGAGCAGTTCTTC.

A note on this clonotype: One junction end does not reproduce the germline sequence, and a read error may be involved. CDR3 bases: TGTGCCAGCTCACCGGCAGTGGGGAGCAATGGGCAGTTCTTC. Its protein is CASSPAVGSNGQFF. The V and J genes are TRBV18 and TRBJ2-1; a weak D match, TRBD2 (5 bases). CDR3 size: 14 residues. From germline, CDR1 is KGHSH and CDR2 LQKENI.

To note about this clonotype: Compared with germline, one end of the junction differs, possibly owing to a read error. The chain combines TRBV6-5 with TRBJ2-3, with 8 bases identical to TRBD2. The CDR3 runs 15 residues. Germline V gene data show CDR1 as MNHEY and CDR2 as SVGAGI. Here the CDR3 reads CVSSPLAAPGDTQYF. The CDR3 DNA is TGTGTCAGCAGTCCACTAGCGGCCCCCGGGGATACGCAGTATTTT.

CDR3 nucleotide sequence: TGCAGTGCTAGAGAGGATCCAACATATACGCAGTATTTT. This gives the protein CSAREDPTYTQYF. The rearrangement uses TRBV20-1 and TRBJ2-3; the D is unclear. Germline CDR1 DFQATT, CDR2 SNEGSKA (reference sequence). The CDR3 contains 13 residues. Trimming stripped 0 bases from V and 7 bases from J, with 11 bases between.

The chain's CDR3 is CSVPNEQFF. As DNA, the CDR3 is TGCAGCGTGCCGAATGAGCAGTTCTTC. The chain combines TRBV29-1 with TRBJ2-1; D unresolved. CDR3 length: 9 residues. Trimming stripped 6 bases from V and 7 bases from J, with 4 bases between. Germline values: CDR1 SQVTM, CDR2 ANQGSEA.

This clonotype was observed a handful of times. The gene calls are TRBV4-2 and TRBJ2-1, with 8 bases that match TRBD1. CDR1 is LGHNA and CDR2 is YNFKEQ in the germline V gene. J was trimmed by 2 bases and V by 4 bases; bases with no gene match: 7. The CDR3 loop spans 16 amino acids. CDR3 in DNA: TGTGCCAGCAGCCTCCAGGGGACAGGAGCCTACAATGAGCAGTTCTTC. Protein product: CASSLQGTGAYNEQFF.

The rearrangement joins TRBV29-1 to TRBJ2-7, with D possibly being TRBD1 (5 bases). CDR1 is SQVTM, CDR2 ANQGSEA, per germline. This CDR3 spans 11 amino acids. With 6 bases removed from V and 4 bases from J, the gap between germline ends came to 10 bases. The CDR3 DNA reads as TGCAGCGTCCTCAGGGATTACGAGCAGTACTTC. Amino acid sequence: CSVLRDYEQYF.